The 20 T cell receptor beta chains in this list originate from one sample, sequenced in a study of human T cells and chemical hapten exposure. TCRdb ran MiXCR on the RACE reads and lists one entry per CDR3 protein. The profile shows roughly 380,000 distinct CDR3 sequences, more than 5% of them singletons. Time point noted: patch test 2, 6 weeks after DPC sensitization. As for treatment: therapeutic diphenylcyclopropenone sensitization with weekly scalp DPC. The specimen was whole blood, collected in connection with sensitization to the hapten diphenylcyclopropenone (DPC). These receptors were obtained from a woman under 30 with alopecia areata. Some clones in this sample may be carry-over from other donors' samples.

This clonotype was observed a few times. The chain has TRBV24-1 and TRBJ1-2, with D hard to call. The germline V and J ends were trimmed by 2 bases and 0 bases, with 3 bases remaining between them. The CDR3 extends over 13 amino acids. Per the germline V gene, CDR1 is KGHDR and CDR2 is SFDVKD. CDR3 sequence reads: CATSDSTNYGYTF. The CDR3 nucleotides are TGTGCCACCAGTGATTCCACTAACTATGGCTACACCTTC.

The chain uses TRBV6-2 or TRBV6-3 and TRBJ2-5; no firm D call. This CDR3 spans 15 amino acids. Germline V gene sequence: CDR1 MNHEY, CDR2 SVGEGT. V gave up 5 bases and J gave up 2 bases, with 15 bases separating them. CDR3 nucleotide sequence: TGTGCCAGCAGTCACTGGGCCATCGTTCAAGAGACCCAGTACTTC. This encodes CASSHWAIVQETQYF.

The chain combines TRBV12-3 or TRBV12-4 with TRBJ2-3; D is undetermined. Trimming removed 6 bases at V and 2 bases at J, with 9 bases between. The CDR3 sequence is 13 residues long. CDR3: CASRRISTDTQYF. The CDR3 DNA follows: TGTGCCAGCAGGAGGATCTCCACAGATACGCAGTATTTT.

This sequence joins TRBV6-2 or TRBV6-3 and TRBJ2-3; maybe TRBD1 (5 bases). The CDR3 runs 15 residues. Germline V CDR1 and CDR2: MNHEY, SVGEGT. Trimming stripped 6 bases from V and 2 bases from J, with 15 bases between. The CDR3 protein is CASSLDRLPTDTQYF. In DNA form, the CDR3 reads TGTGCCAGCAGCCTTGACAGACTTCCCACAGATACGCAGTATTTT.

The J gene is TRBJ2-2, the V gene TRBV7-3; D unresolved. The V end was cut by 1 base, the J end by 6 bases, with 6 bases between. CDR3 length: 13 amino acids. Per germline, CDR1 SGHTA and CDR2 FQGTGA. CDR3 DNA sequence: TGTGCCAGCAGCTTAAACAGTCCCGGGGAGCTGTTTTTT. Translation: CASSLNSPGELFF.

V and J are TRBV5-4 and TRBJ1-2, with D possibly being TRBD1 (5 bases). V dropped 4 bases and J dropped 5 bases, with 18 bases sitting between them. Germline CDR1 and CDR2: SGHNT and YYREEE (reference sequence). This CDR3 is built from 15 residues. The CDR3 loop is CASSRDLAFQYGYTF. CDR3 DNA: TGTGCCAGCAGCCGGGACCTCGCCTTCCAATATGGCTACACCTTC.

This clonotype was recorded a few times. The gene calls are TRBV6-6 and TRBJ1-2; D gene unclear. Germline V CDR1 and CDR2: MNHNY, SVGAGI (reference sequence). This CDR3 has 13 residues. Trimming took 2 bases from V and 0 from J, leaving 4 bases between them. The CDR3, as DNA: TGTGCCAGCAGTTACGATGCTAACTATGGCTACACCTTC. This sequence encodes CASSYDANYGYTF.

The chain couples TRBV20-1 to TRBJ1-5; no definite D call. This CDR3 region has 14 residues. V gave up 3 bases and J gave up 2 bases, with 11 bases separating them. Germline V lookup: CDR1 DFQATT, CDR2 SNEGSKA (reference sequence). DNA of the CDR3: TGCAGTGCTAGGCGGACCGGTGGCAATCAGCCCCAGCATTTT. Encoded protein: CSARRTGGNQPQHF.

The table lists this clonotype with many counts. This chain links TRBV20-1 with TRBJ1-5, with TRBD1 identical over 10 bases. The CDR3 has 15 amino acids. Trimming cost V 6 bases and J 6 bases; bases outside gene matches: 11. Germline V gives CDR1 DFQATT, CDR2 SNEGSKA (reference sequence). CDR3 coding DNA: TGCAGTGCCCGCCCCCGGGACAGGGGTGGTCAGCCCCAGCATTTT. It yields the protein CSARPRDRGGQPQHF.

This chain connects TRBV15 to TRBJ1-1; weak D call: TRBD1 (5 bases). This CDR3 contains 15 residues. The V end lost 0 bases, the J end lost 1 base, and 9 bases lay between the germline ends. Germline CDR1 reads LNHNV; CDR2 reads YYDKDF (reference sequence). The CDR3 here is CATSREGPGNTEAFF. For the CDR3, the DNA is TGTGCCACCAGCAGAGAGGGGCCGGGGAACACTGAAGCTTTCTTT.

This clonotype was observed a few times. The V call is TRBV5-6, the J call TRBJ2-1; TRBD2 aligns across 10 bases. Germline V gene sequence: CDR1 SGHDT, CDR2 YYEEEE. The CDR3 spans 14 residues. The V segment lost 1 base and the J segment 13 bases; nucleotides outside the gene matches: 8. This CDR3 is CASSLTSGVPSQFF. The DNA of the CDR3 is TGTGCCAGCAGCTTGACTAGCGGGGTCCCTTCCCAGTTCTTC.

There are many counts of this clonotype. The chain couples TRBV6-5 to TRBJ2-3, with TRBD2 identical over 7 bases. The CDR3 has 13 amino acids. J gave up 6 bases and V 6 bases, and 6 bases lay outside the gene matches. Germline V CDR1 and CDR2: MNHEY, SVGAGI. The CDR3 DNA reads TGTGCCAGCAGGCGGGTCGGGGGGGATACGCAGTATTTT. It codes for CASRRVGGDTQYF.

The chain joins TRBV7-2 to TRBJ1-6, with D tentatively TRBD1 (5 bases). V was clipped by 3 bases and J by 8 bases, with 8 bases between them. This CDR3 contains 13 residues. Germline CDR1 and CDR2: SGHTA and FQGNSA. For the CDR3, the DNA is TGTGCCAGCAGCTTGGGACGGTATTCACCCCTCCACTTT. Its protein is CASSLGRYSPLHF. Variable domain in full (rest from reference TRBV7-2 and TRBJ1-6): GAGVSQSPSNKVTEKGKDVELRCDPISGHTALYWYRQSLGQGLEFLIYFQGNSAPDKSGLPSDRFSAERTGGSVSTLTIQRTQQEDSAVYLCASSLGRYSPLHFGNGTRLTVT.

This clonotype was recorded a few times. This chain connects TRBV18 to TRBJ1-4; no clear D gene. Germline loops: CDR1 KGHSH, CDR2 LQKENI. The germline V and J ends were trimmed by 5 bases and 0 bases, with 7 bases remaining between them. The CDR3 runs 14 residues. DNA for the CDR3: TGTGCCAGCTCAATTCCTGCAACTAATGAAAAACTGTTTTTT. Its translation: CASSIPATNEKLFF.

This clonotype occurred many times. The chain carries TRBV7-9 and TRBJ1-4, with 9 bases fitting TRBD1. The V gene's germline CDR1 is SEHNR and CDR2 FQNEAQ (reference sequence). V gave up 2 bases and J gave up 7 bases; unmatched junction bases: 5. There are 15 residues in the CDR3. CDR3 protein: CASSLSGTGTEKLFF. CDR3 coding DNA: TGTGCCAGCAGCTTATCCGGGACAGGGACTGAAAAACTGTTTTTT.

This clonotype came up a few times. This chain uses TRBV7-2 with TRBJ2-3; D may correspond to TRBD1 or TRBD2 (6 bases each). Germline V gene data show CDR1 as SGHTA and CDR2 as FQGNSA. Between the trimmed V and J ends, which lost 6 bases and 5 bases, there was a span of 15 bases. The CDR3 extends over 14 amino acids. CDR3 DNA sequence: TGTGCCAGCAGGATCGGGGGCGTGGGAGATACGCAGTATTTT. Protein sequence: CASRIGGVGDTQYF.

There are many counts of this clonotype. The chain joins TRBV20-1 to TRBJ2-1, with 12 bases lining up with TRBD2. CDR1 and CDR2 from the germline V gene are DFQATT and SNEGSKA (reference sequence). Germline trimming cut 5 bases from V and 0 bases from J; bases unmatched to any gene: 5. The CDR3 is 16 amino acids. For the CDR3, the DNA is TGCAGTGCTCTCCTAGCGGGGGGGTTCTCCTACAATGAGCAGTTCTTC. This codes for CSALLAGGFSYNEQFF.

This clonotype was recorded at least ten times. The gene calls are TRBV29-1 and TRBJ1-2; the D gene is possibly TRBD1 (5 bases). The CDR3 sequence is 15 residues long. Looked up from germline, CDR1 is SQVTM and CDR2 is ANQGSEA. V dropped 4 bases and J dropped 0 bases, with 15 bases sitting between them. CDR3 sequence reads: CSVADIFGANYGYTF. The CDR3 DNA follows: TGCAGCGTTGCGGACATCTTCGGAGCTAACTATGGCTACACCTTC.

The table lists this clonotype with many counts. The J gene is TRBJ1-1, the V gene TRBV7-6; TRBD1 aligns across 7 bases. This CDR3 region has 14 residues. CDR1 is SGHVS and CDR2 is FNYEAQ in the germline V gene. V trimming: 5 bases; J trimming: 5 bases; junction bases outside the gene matches: 8. The CDR3 bases are TGTGCCAGCAGCCTGACAGGGCTGGGGACTGAAGCTTTCTTT. Its translation is CASSLTGLGTEAFF. Filled out from reference TRBV7-6 and TRBJ1-1, the complete variable domain reads GAGVSQSPRYKVTKRGQDVALRCDPISGHVSLYWYRQALGQGPEFLTYFNYEAQQDKSGLPNDRFSAERPEGSISTLTIQRTEQRDSAMYRCASSLTGLGTEAFFGQGTRLTVV.

The chain uses TRBV29-1 and TRBJ1-3, with a possible D match to TRBD1 (6 bases). The V gene's germline CDR1 is SQVTM and CDR2 ANQGSEA. V shed 7 bases and J shed 4 bases, with 14 bases lying between them. The CDR3 runs to 13 residues. CDR3 residues: CSAEDRVGNTIYF. For the CDR3, the DNA is TGCAGCGCAGAGGACAGAGTCGGAAACACCATATATTTT.